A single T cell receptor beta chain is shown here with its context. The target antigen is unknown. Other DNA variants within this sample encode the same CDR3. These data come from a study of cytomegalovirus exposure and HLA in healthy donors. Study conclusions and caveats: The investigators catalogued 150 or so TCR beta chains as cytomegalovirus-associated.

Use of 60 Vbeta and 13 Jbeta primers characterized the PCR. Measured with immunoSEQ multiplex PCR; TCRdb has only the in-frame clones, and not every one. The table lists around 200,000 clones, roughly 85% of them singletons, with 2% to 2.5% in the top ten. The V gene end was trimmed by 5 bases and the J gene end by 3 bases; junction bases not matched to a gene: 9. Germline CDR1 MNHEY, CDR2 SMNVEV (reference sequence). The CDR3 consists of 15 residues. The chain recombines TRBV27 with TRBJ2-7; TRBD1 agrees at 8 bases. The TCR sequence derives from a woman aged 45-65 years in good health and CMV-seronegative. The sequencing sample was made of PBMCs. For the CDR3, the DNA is TGTGCCAGCAGTAGTCCCGGACAGGGTCACTACGAGCAGTACTTC. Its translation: CASSSPGQGHYEQYF.